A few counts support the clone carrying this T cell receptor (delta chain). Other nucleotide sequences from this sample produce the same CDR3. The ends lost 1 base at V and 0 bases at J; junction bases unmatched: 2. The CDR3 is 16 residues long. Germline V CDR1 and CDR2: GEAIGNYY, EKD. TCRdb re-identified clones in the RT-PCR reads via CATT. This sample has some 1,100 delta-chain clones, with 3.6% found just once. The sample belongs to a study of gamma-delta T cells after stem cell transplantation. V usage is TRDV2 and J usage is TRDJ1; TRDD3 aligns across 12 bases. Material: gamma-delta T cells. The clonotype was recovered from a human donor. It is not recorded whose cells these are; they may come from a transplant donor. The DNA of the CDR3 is TGTGCCTGTGACACGCTGGGGGATACGTACACCGATAAACTCATCTTT. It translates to CACDTLGDTYTDKLIF.